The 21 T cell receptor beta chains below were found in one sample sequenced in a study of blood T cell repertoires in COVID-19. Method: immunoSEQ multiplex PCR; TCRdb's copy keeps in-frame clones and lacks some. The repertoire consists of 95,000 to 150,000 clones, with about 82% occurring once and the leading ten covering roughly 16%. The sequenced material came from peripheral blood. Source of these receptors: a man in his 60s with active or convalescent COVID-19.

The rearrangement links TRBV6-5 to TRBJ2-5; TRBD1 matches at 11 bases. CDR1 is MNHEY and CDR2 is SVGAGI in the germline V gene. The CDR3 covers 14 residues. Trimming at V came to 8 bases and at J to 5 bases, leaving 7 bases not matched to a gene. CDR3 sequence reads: CASGRTGGMETQYF. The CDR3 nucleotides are TGTGCCAGCGGCCGGACAGGGGGCATGGAGACCCAGTACTTC.

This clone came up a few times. In nucleotides, the CDR3 is TGTGCCAGCAGCGGGGGGACTAGCGGGATAGAGACCCAGTACTTC. Amino acids: CASSGGTSGIETQYF. The rearrangement joins TRBV6-5 to TRBJ2-5; the match to TRBD2 covers 13 bases. Trimming cost V 6 bases and J 4 bases; bases outside gene matches: 5. Looked up from germline, CDR1 is MNHEY and CDR2 is SVGAGI. This CDR3 region has 15 residues.

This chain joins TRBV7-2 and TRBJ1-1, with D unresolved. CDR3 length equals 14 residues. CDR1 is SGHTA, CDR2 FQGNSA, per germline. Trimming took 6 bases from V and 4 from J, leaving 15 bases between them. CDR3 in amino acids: CASSSGPSGTEAFF. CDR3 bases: TGTGCCAGCAGTAGCGGACCCAGCGGCACTGAAGCTTTCTTT.

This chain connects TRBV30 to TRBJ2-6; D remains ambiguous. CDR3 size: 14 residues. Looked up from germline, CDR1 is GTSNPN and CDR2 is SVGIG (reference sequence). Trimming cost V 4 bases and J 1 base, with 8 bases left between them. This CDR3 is CAWMRGSGANVLTF. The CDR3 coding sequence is TGTGCCTGGATGAGAGGATCTGGGGCCAACGTCCTGACTTTC.

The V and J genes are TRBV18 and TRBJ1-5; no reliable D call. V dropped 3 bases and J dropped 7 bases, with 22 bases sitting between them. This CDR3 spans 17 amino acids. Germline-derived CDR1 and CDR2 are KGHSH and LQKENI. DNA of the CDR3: TGTGCCAGCTCACCTAAGTCCGCATGGGCAGATAACCAGCCCCAGCATTTT. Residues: CASSPKSAWADNQPQHF. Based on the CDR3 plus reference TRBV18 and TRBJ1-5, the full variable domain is NAGVMQNPRHLVRRRGQEARLRCSPMKGHSHVYWYRQLPEEGLKFMVYLQKENIIDESGMPKERFSAEFPKEGPSILRIQQVVRGDSAAYFCASSPKSAWADNQPQHFGDGTRLSIL.

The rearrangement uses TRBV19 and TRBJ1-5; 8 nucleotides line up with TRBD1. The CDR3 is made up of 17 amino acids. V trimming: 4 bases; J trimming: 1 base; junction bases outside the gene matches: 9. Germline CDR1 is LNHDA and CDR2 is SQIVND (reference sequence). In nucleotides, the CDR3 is TGTGCCAGTAGTACAGGACAGGGCCTTGGGAGCAATCAGCCCCAGCATTTT. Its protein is CASSTGQGLGSNQPQHF.

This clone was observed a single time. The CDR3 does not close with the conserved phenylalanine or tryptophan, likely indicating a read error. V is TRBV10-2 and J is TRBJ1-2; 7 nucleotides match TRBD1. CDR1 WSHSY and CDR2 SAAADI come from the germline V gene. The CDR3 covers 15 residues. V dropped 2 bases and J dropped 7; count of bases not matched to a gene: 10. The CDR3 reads CASSEDRVFLAGYTL. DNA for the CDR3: TGCGCCAGCAGTGAGGACAGGGTGTTTTTGGCTGGCTACACCCTC.

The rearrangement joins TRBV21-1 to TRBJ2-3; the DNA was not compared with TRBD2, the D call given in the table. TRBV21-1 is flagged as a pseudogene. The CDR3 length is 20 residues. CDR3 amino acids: CASSNGQGETSGRRGDTQYF. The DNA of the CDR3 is TGTGCCAGCAGCAACGGGCAGGGGGAGACTAGCGGGAGGCGCGGAGATACGCAGTATTTT.

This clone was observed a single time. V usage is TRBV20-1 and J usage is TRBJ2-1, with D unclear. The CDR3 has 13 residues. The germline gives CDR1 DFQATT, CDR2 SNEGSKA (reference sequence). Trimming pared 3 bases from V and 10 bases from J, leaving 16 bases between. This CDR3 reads CSASFLEPWEQFF. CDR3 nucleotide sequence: TGCAGTGCTAGTTTTCTGGAGCCTTGGGAGCAGTTCTTC.

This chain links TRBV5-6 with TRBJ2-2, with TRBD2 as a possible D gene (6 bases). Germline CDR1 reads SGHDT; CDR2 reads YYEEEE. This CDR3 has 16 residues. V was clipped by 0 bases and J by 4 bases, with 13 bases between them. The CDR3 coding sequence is TGTGCCAGCAGCTTGGCCAGGGAGGACTTCACCGGGGAGCTGTTTTTT. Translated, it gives CASSLAREDFTGELFF. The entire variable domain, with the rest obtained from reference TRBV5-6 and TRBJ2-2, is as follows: DAGVTQSPTHLIKTRGQQVTLRCSPKSGHDTVSWYQQALGQGPQFIFQYYEEEERQRGNFPDRFSGHQFPNYSSELNVNALLLGDSALYLCASSLAREDFTGELFFGEGSRLTVL.

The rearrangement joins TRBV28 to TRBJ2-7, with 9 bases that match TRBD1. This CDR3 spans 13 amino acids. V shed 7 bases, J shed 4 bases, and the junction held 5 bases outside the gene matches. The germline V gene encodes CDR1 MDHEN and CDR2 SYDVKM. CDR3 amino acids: CASTQQGAYEQYF. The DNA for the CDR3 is TGTGCCAGCACCCAACAGGGGGCGTACGAGCAGTACTTC.

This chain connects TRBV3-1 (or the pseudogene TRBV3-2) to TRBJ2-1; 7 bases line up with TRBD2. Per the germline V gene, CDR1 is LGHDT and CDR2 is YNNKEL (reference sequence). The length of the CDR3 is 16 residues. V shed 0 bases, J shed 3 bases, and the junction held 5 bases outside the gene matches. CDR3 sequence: CASSQDLASGYNEQFF. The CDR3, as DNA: TGTGCCAGCAGCCAAGATCTGGCTAGCGGCTACAATGAGCAGTTCTTC.

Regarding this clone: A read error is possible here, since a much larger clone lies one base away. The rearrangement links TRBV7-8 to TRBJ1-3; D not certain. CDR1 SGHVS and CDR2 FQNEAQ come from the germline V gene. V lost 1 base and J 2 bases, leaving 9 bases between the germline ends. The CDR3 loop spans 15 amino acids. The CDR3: CASSLDGSPGNTIYF. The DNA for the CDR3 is TGTGCCAGCAGCTTAGATGGTAGCCCTGGAAACACCATATATTTT. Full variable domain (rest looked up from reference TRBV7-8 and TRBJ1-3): GAGVSQSPRYKVAKRGQDVALRCDPISGHVSLFWYQQALGQGPEFLTYFQNEAQLDKSGLPSDRFFAERPEGSVSTLKIQRTQQEDSAVYLCASSLDGSPGNTIYFGEGSWLTVV.

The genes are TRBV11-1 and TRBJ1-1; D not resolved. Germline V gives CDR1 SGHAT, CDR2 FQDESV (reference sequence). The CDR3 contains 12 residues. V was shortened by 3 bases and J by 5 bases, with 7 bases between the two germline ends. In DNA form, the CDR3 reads TGTGCCAGCAGCTTGGGCGTGACTGAAGCTTTCTTT. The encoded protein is CASSLGVTEAFF.

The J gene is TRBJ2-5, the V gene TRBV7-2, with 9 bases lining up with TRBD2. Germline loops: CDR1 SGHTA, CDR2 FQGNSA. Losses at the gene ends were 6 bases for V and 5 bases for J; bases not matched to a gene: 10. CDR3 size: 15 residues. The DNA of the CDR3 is TGTGCCAGCAGTCCGACTAGCGGTATATTGGAGACCCAGTACTTC. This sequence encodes CASSPTSGILETQYF.

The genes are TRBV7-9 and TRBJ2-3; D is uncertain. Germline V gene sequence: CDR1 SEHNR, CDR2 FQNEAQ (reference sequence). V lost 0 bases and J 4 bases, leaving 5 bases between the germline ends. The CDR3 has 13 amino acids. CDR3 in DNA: TGTGCCAGCAGCTTAGCTGAGCCAGATACGCAGTATTTT. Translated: CASSLAEPDTQYF.

The CDR3 sequence is CASSDRNNEQFF. Written as DNA, the CDR3 is TGTGCCAGCTCGGACAGAAACAATGAGCAGTTCTTC. This chain uses TRBV18 with TRBJ2-1; D may be TRBD1 (6 bases). The length of the CDR3 is 12 residues. The V end lost 6 bases, the J end lost 5 bases, and 8 bases lay between the germline ends. Germline assignment: CDR1 KGHSH and CDR2 LQKENI.

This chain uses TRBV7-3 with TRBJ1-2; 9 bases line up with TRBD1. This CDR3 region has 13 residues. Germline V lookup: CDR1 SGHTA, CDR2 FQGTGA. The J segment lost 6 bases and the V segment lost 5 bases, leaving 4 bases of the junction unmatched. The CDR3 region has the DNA TGTGCCAGCAGCCTGGGGACAGGGAATGGCTACACCTTC. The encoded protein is CASSLGTGNGYTF. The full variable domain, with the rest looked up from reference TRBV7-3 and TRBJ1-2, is GAGVSQTPSNKVTEKGKYVELRCDPISGHTALYWYRQSLGQGPEFLIYFQGTGAADDSGLPNDRFFAVRPEGSVSTLKIQRTERGDSAVYLCASSLGTGNGYTFGSGTRLTVV.

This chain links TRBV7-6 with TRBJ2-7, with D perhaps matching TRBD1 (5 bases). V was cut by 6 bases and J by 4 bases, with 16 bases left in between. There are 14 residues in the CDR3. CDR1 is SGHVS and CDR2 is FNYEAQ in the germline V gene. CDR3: CASSAPGHGYEQYF. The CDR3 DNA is TGTGCCAGCAGTGCCCCCGGACACGGTTACGAGCAGTACTTC.

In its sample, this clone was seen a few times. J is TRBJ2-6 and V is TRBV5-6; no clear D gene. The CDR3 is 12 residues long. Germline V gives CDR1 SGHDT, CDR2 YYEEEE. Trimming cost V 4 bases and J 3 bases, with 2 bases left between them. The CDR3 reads CASSLGANVLTF. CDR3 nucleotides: TGTGCCAGCAGCCTTGGGGCCAACGTCCTGACTTTC.

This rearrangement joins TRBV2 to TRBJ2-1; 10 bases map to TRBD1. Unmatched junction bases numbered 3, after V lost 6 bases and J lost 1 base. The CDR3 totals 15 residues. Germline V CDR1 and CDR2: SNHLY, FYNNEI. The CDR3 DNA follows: TGTGCCAGCAGCGCGGACAGGGGGTCCTACAATGAGCAGTTCTTC. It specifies CASSADRGSYNEQFF.